This T cell receptor beta chain is from a study of blood T cell repertoires in COVID-19. The method was immunoSEQ multiplex PCR; TCRdb's version includes in-frame clones alone and lacks a portion of them. The repertoire holds 200,000 to 250,000 clones, with around four fifths as singletons. CDR1 MDHEN and CDR2 SYDVKM come from the germline V gene. The ends were cut back, 6 bases at V and 9 bases at J, with 9 bases in the middle. This CDR3 region has 11 residues. This receptor was obtained from a man younger than 40 who had recovered from COVID-19. The source material was peripheral blood. The V gene is TRBV28, the J gene TRBJ2-1; D perhaps matches TRBD1 (6 bases). CDR3 protein: CASRRGGEQFF. DNA of the CDR3: TGTGCCAGCAGAAGAGGGGGTGAGCAGTTCTTC.